This TCR beta chain was obtained from a study of blood T cells in healthy people across ages. The second PCR ran roughly 7 to 12 cycles with a sample-barcoded 5' primer and J-beta primers. TCRdb re-derived calls from the 5' RACE reads in MiXCR, one entry per CDR3 protein. The profile shows some 1.5 million distinct CDR3 sequences, under 30% of them singletons. With 5 bases removed from V and 3 bases from J, the gap between germline ends came to 17 bases. The CDR3 consists of 15 residues. CDR1 and CDR2 (germline): MNHEY, SVGEGT. Researchers collected about 9.6 milliliters of peripheral blood from every single donor.

Input material: blood. The V call is TRBV6-2 or TRBV6-3, the J call TRBJ2-7, with D perhaps being TRBD1 or TRBD2 (5 bases each). This clonotype was obtained from a woman aged 25 to 39 in good health. The CDR3 DNA is TGTGCCAGCAGTCGACAAGGGGCGGGCCTCTACGAGCAGTACTTC. Its translation: CASSRQGAGLYEQYF.